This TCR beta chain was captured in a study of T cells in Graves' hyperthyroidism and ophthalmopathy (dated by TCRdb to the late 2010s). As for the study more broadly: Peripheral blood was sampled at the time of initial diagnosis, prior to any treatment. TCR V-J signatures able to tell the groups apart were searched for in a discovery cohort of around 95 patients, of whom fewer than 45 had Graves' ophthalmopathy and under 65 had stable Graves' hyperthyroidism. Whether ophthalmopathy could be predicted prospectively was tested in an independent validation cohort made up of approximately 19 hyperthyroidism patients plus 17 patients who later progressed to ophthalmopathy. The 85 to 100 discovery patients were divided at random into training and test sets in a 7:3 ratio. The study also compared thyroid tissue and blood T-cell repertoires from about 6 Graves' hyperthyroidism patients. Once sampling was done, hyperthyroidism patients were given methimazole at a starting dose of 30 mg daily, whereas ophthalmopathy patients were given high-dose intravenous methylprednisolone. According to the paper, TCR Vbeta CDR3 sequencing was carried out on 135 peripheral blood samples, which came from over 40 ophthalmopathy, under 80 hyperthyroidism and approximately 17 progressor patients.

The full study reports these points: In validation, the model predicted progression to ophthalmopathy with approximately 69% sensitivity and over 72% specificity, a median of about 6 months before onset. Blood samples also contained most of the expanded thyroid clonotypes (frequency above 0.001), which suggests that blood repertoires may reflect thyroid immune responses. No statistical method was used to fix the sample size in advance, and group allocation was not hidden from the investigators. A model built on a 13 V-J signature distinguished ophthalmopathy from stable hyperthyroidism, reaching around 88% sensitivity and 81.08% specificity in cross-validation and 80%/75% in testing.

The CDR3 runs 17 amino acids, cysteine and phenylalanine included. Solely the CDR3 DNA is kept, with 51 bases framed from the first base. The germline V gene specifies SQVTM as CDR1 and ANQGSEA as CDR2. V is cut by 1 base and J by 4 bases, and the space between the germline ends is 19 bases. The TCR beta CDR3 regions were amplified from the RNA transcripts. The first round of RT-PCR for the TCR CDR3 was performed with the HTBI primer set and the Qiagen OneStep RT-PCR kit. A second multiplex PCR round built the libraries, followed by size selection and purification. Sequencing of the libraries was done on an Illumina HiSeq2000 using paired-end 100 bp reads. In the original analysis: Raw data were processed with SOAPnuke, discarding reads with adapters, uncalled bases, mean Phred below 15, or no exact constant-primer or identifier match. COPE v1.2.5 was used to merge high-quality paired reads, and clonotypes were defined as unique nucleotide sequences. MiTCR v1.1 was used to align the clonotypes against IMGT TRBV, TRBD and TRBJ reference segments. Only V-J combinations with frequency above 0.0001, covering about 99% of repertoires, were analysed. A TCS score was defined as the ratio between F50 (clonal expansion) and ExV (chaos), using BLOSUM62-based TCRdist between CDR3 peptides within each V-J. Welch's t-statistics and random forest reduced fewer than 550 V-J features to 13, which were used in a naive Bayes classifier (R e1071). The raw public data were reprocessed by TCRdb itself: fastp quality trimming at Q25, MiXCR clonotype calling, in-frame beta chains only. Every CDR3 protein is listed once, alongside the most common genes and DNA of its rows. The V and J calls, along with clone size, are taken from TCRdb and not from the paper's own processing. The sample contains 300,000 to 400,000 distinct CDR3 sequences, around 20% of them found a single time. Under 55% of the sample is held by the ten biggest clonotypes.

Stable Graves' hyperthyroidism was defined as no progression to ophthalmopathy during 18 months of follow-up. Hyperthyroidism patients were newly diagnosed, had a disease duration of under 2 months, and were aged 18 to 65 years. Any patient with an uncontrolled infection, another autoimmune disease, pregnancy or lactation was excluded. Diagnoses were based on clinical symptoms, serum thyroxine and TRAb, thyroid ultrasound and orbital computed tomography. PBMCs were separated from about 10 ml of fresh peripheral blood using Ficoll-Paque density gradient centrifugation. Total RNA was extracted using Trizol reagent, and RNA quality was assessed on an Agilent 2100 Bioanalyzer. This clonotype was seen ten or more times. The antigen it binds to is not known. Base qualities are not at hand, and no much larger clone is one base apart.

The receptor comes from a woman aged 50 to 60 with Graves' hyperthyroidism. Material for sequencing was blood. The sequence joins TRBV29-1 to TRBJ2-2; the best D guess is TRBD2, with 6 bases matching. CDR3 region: CSVEGNPSGVGTGELFF. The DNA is TGCAGCGTTGAAGGAAACCCCTCGGGGGTGGGCACCGGGGAGCTGTTTTTT.